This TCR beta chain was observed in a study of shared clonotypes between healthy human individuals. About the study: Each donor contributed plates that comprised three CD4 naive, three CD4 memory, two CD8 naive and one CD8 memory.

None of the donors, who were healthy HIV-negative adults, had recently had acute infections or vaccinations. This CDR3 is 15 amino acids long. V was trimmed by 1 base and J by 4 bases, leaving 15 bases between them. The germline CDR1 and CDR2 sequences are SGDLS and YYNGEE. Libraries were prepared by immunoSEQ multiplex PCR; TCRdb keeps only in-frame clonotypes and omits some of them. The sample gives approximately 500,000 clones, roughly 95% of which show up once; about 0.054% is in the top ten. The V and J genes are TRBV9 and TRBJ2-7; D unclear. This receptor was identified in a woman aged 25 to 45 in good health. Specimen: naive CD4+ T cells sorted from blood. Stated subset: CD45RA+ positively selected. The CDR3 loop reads CASSVSVGPGYEQYF. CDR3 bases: TGTGCCAGCAGCGTATCAGTCGGCCCCGGATACGAGCAGTACTTC. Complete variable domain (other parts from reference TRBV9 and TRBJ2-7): DSGVTQTPKHLITATGQRVTLRCSPRSGDLSVYWYQQSLDQGLQFLIQYYNGEERAKGNILERFSAQQFPDLHSELNLSSLELGDSALYFCASSVSVGPGYEQYFGPGTRLTVT.